The subject of this entry is one T cell receptor (beta chain). The source of the sample is a study of blood T cell repertoires in COVID-19. Background on the study: Acute-phase and convalescent COVID-19 samples originated in the United States, Italy and Spain. Nucleic acid was either cDNA or gDNA, and it came from T cells, B-cell-depleted T cells, or PBMCs.

In the original analysis: Amplification of reference gene primers provided the estimated nucleated cell counts. TCRdb's table, derived via immunoSEQ multiplex PCR, lists solely in-frame clones and lacks some. V and J calls and clone size are given by that table; D and trimming were obtained from the DNA. The table lists about 160,000 clones, over 65% of them singletons. Trimming cost V 4 bases and J 0 bases, with 8 bases left between them. Germline V gives CDR1 SGHTS, CDR2 YDEGEE. There are 14 residues in the CDR3. The origin of this receptor is a man between 65 and 85 years old with acute or convalescent COVID-19. The V gene is TRBV5-8, the J gene TRBJ1-5; D uncertain. The specimen sequenced was peripheral blood. The CDR3 DNA reads as TGTGCCAGCAGCCCGGGAGGTAGCAATCAGCCCCAGCATTTT. Translated: CASSPGGSNQPQHF.